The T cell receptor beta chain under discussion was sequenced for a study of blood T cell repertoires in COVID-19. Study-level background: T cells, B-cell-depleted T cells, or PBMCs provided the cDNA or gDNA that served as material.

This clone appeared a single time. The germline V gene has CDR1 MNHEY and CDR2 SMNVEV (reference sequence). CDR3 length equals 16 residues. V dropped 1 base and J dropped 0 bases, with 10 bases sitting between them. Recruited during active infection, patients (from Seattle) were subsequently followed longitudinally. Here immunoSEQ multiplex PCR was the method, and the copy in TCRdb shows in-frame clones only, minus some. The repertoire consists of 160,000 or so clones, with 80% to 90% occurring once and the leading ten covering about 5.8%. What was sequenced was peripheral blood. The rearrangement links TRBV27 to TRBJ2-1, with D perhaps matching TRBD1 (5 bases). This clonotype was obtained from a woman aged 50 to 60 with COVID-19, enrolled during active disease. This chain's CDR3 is CASSLLGAASYNEQFF. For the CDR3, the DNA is TGTGCCAGCAGTTTATTAGGGGCAGCCTCCTACAATGAGCAGTTCTTC.